Listed here are 22 T cell receptor beta chains from one sample, sequenced in a study of T cell clonotyping in hematopoietic cell transplantation (dated by TCRdb to about 2021). The time point label, read with the paper, signifies: recipient sample about 28 days before transplant, after cytoreduction. The library was prepared using the immunoSEQ multiplex PCR assay. As stored in TCRdb, this immuneACCESS dataset retains in-frame rearrangements with V and J assigned. A fraction of the clones does not appear; measured against another copy, unresolved V genes explain less than half of the discrepancy, and the remainder lacks a known reason. This sample is represented by about 18,000 clones; about 83% of them were singletons. Approximately 8.4% of the sample is in the top ten clones. This material consisted of peripheral blood mononuclear cells, taken before stem cell transplant. These TCRs come from a man aged 45-65 years with acute myeloid leukemia. Some clones in this sample may be carry-over from other donors' samples.

The chain uses TRBV7-9 and TRBJ2-7; tentative D call: TRBD2 (5 bases). Germline loops: CDR1 SEHNR, CDR2 FQNEAQ (reference sequence). The CDR3 contains 12 residues. V was pared by 5 bases and J by 6 bases, with 11 bases between. This chain's CDR3 is CASSPLGSEQYF. The CDR3 DNA follows: TGTGCCAGCAGCCCGTTGGGGAGCGAGCAGTACTTC.

This clone came up a few times. V is TRBV5-1 and J is TRBJ1-2, with D maybe TRBD1 (6 bases). CDR1 is SGHRS, CDR2 YFSETQ, per germline. V was pared by 4 bases and J by 6 bases, with 13 bases between. The CDR3 is 13 residues long. The CDR3: CASSLGGGDGYTF. CDR3 bases: TGCGCCAGCAGCCTCGGGGGGGGCGATGGCTACACCTTC. The full variable domain, its missing parts supplied by reference TRBV5-1 and TRBJ1-2, is KAGVTQTPRYLIKTRGQQVTLSCSPISGHRSVSWYQQTPGQGLQFLFEYFSETQRNKGNFPGRFSGRQFSNSRSEMNVSTLELGDSALYLCASSLGGGDGYTFGSGTRLTVV.

The chain uses TRBV14 and TRBJ1-6; a weak D match, TRBD1 (6 bases). The CDR3 length is 16 residues. V gave up 0 bases and J gave up 6 bases, with 12 bases separating them. Germline V gene lookup returns CDR1 SGHDN and CDR2 FVKESK. The CDR3 sequence: CASSQDQGRGNSPLHF. The CDR3 coding sequence is TGTGCCAGCAGCCAAGATCAGGGCAGGGGTAATTCACCCCTCCACTTT.

V usage is TRBV21-1 and J usage is TRBJ1-2. TRBV21-1 represents a pseudogene. The CDR3 is 17 residues long. CDR3 region: CASRSRLSQDQEYGYTF. The CDR3 bases are TGTGCCAGCCGATCCCGGCTGTCCCAAGACCAAGAGTATGGCTACACCTTC.

The chain links TRBV28 to TRBJ1-5; tentatively, D is TRBD1 (5 bases). The germline V and J ends were trimmed by 2 bases and 0 bases, with 11 bases remaining between them. The CDR3 is 16 amino acids. Germline V gene data show CDR1 as MDHEN and CDR2 as SYDVKM. The CDR3 coding sequence is TGTGCCAGCAGTTTAGGGCCCCAGGGTAGCAATCAGCCCCAGCATTTT. Its protein product is CASSLGPQGSNQPQHF. Full variable domain (outside the CDR3, taken from reference TRBV28 and TRBJ1-5): DVKVTQSSRYLVKRTGEKVFLECVQDMDHENMFWYRQDPGLGLRLIYFSYDVKMKEKGDIPEGYSVSREKKERFSLILESASTNQTSMYLCASSLGPQGSNQPQHFGDGTRLSIL.

The V and J genes are TRBV5-6 and TRBJ2-7; maybe TRBD2 (7 bases). Deletions cut 4 bases from V and 1 base from J, with 18 bases between. The germline CDR1 and CDR2 sequences are SGHDT and YYEEEE. CDR3 length: 16 amino acids. The DNA of the CDR3 is TGTGCCAGCAGCCTGGGCGGGGGCAGGGTATCCTACGAGCAGTACTTC. It encodes CASSLGGGRVSYEQYF.

A single count supports this clone. The chain employs TRBV5-1 and TRBJ1-1, with D tentatively TRBD1 (6 bases). V shed 5 bases and J shed 0 bases, with 11 bases lying between them. Germline values: CDR1 SGHRS, CDR2 YFSETQ. The CDR3 is 14 amino acids. The CDR3 region is CASSTGTMNTEAFF. The CDR3 region has the DNA TGCGCCAGCAGTACAGGGACCATGAACACTGAAGCTTTCTTT.

V gene TRBV11-2 combines with J gene TRBJ1-2; unclear D gene. Trimming stripped 0 bases from V and 2 bases from J, with 10 bases between. Germline CDR1 and CDR2: SGHAT and FQNNGV. The CDR3 is made up of 15 amino acids. CDR3 DNA: TGTGCCAGCAGCTTAGAGCATCCCAGCAACTATGGCTACACCTTC. It encodes CASSLEHPSNYGYTF.

The chain is built from TRBV11-1 and TRBJ2-5; 7 bases align to TRBD2. V gave up 5 bases and J gave up 5 bases; unmatched junction bases: 8. Germline loops: CDR1 SGHAT, CDR2 FQDESV (reference sequence). There are 14 residues in the CDR3. The CDR3: CASSEGTTRETQYF. The CDR3 DNA sequence: TGTGCCAGCAGCGAAGGGACTACCAGGGAGACCCAGTACTTC.

CDR3 coding DNA: TGTGCCAGCAATCCTAACAGGCGTTACCAAGAGACCCAGTACTTC. This translates into CASNPNRRYQETQYF. J is TRBJ2-5 and V is TRBV6-1, with a tentative D call TRBD1 (5 bases). V gave up 7 bases and J gave up 0 bases, with 15 bases separating them. CDR3 length: 15 amino acids. Looked up from germline, CDR1 is MNHNS and CDR2 is SASEGT.

The chain uses TRBV5-6 and TRBJ1-2, with D unresolved. The CDR3 has 14 amino acids. Trimming took off 2 bases at V and 4 bases at J, with 12 bases between the two ends. Germline V gene lookup returns CDR1 SGHDT and CDR2 YYEEEE. The CDR3 DNA follows: TGTGCCAGCAGCTTAGCCAGGCCCAGCTATGGCTACACCTTC. Amino acid sequence: CASSLARPSYGYTF. The complete variable domain, with remaining parts taken from reference TRBV5-6 and TRBJ1-2, reads DAGVTQSPTHLIKTRGQQVTLRCSPKSGHDTVSWYQQALGQGPQFIFQYYEEEERQRGNFPDRFSGHQFPNYSSELNVNALLLGDSALYLCASSLARPSYGYTFGSGTRLTVV.

The rearrangement joins TRBV7-3 to TRBJ2-5, with TRBD2 matching over 8 bases. CDR3 length: 15 amino acids. Losses at the gene ends were 5 bases for V and 2 bases for J; bases not matched to a gene: 7. Germline assignment: CDR1 SGHTA and CDR2 FQGTGA. The CDR3: CASSRLGGGQETQYF. DNA of the CDR3: TGTGCCAGCAGCCGGCTTGGCGGGGGGCAAGAGACCCAGTACTTC.

The V and J genes are TRBV7-9 and TRBJ1-3; D ambiguous. Germline V gene lookup returns CDR1 SEHNR and CDR2 FQNEAQ (reference sequence). The V end lost 5 bases, the J end lost 6 bases, and 17 bases lay between the germline ends. The CDR3 is 15 amino acids. For the CDR3, the DNA is TGTGCCAGCAGCCTACCCATTTCTGCGGCAAACACCATATATTTT. It is translated as CASSLPISAANTIYF.

This CDR3 is CTSSQGVHSGGVAKNIQYF. DNA for the CDR3: TGCACCAGCAGCCAAGGAGTTCATAGCGGGGGGGTAGCCAAAAACATTCAGTACTTC. The rearrangement links TRBV1 to TRBJ2-4; TRBD2, the D gene given by the table, was not confirmed from the DNA. TRBV1 is marked as a pseudogene. The CDR3 has 19 amino acids.

The CDR3 DNA is TGTGCCAGCAGATTTGACTCTAACTATGGCTACACCTTC. Translating it yields CASRFDSNYGYTF. The J gene is TRBJ1-2, the V gene TRBV6-5; D not resolved. This CDR3 has 13 residues. Germline V gene data show CDR1 as MNHEY and CDR2 as SVGAGI. V lost 6 bases, J lost 0 bases, and 8 bases lay in between.

This clone occurred a few times. The V and J genes are TRBV6-5 and TRBJ1-2; perhaps TRBD1 as D (6 bases). Germline values: CDR1 MNHEY, CDR2 SVGAGI. Between the trimmed V and J ends, which lost 0 bases and 4 bases, there was a span of 12 bases. The CDR3 extends over 15 amino acids. The CDR3 loop is CASSYSDSEGYGYTF. CDR3 coding DNA: TGTGCCAGCAGTTACTCGGACAGTGAGGGCTATGGCTACACCTTC.

This sequence joins TRBV9 and TRBJ1-6; 10 bases are a match to TRBD1. The CDR3 runs to 17 residues. J gave up 7 bases and V 0 bases, and 7 bases lay outside the gene matches. The germline V gene encodes CDR1 SGDLS and CDR2 YYNGEE. CDR3 nucleotide sequence: TGTGCCAGCAGCGTAGAGGGAGGGGGACAGGGGAATTCACCCCTCCACTTT. The encoded protein is CASSVEGGGQGNSPLHF.

The V and J genes are TRBV7-9 and TRBJ1-5; a weak D match, TRBD1 (5 bases). V lost 0 bases to trimming and J lost 0 bases, with 12 bases between them. CDR3 length: 17 residues. Per the germline V gene, CDR1 is SEHNR and CDR2 is FQNEAQ (reference sequence). This CDR3 is CASSLAGVGYSNQPQHF. CDR3 sequence (DNA): TGTGCCAGCAGCTTAGCAGGGGTCGGGTATAGCAATCAGCCCCAGCATTTT.

V and J are TRBV7-9 and TRBJ1-6; D not certain. The V gene lost 10 bases and the J gene lost 7 bases, with 14 bases spanning the gap. Germline CDR1 SEHNR, CDR2 FQNEAQ (reference sequence). CDR3 length: 13 residues. In DNA, the CDR3 is TGTGCCACTCTCGACAATGGGAATTCACCCCTCCACTTT. It specifies CATLDNGNSPLHF.

V and J are TRBV19 and TRBJ1-5; possibly TRBD1 for D (5 bases). The CDR3 loop spans 15 amino acids. Looked up from germline, CDR1 is LNHDA and CDR2 is SQIVND (reference sequence). V lost 5 bases and J 7 bases, leaving 18 bases between the germline ends. The CDR3 spells CASSPNGGPVQPQHF. As DNA, the CDR3 is TGTGCCAGTAGTCCGAACGGGGGTCCCGTCCAGCCCCAGCATTTT.

This clone was detected once. The J gene is TRBJ2-4, the V gene TRBV5-5; no firm D call. Germline lookup yields CDR1 SGHKS and CDR2 YYEKEE (reference sequence). V was shortened by 5 bases and J by 1 base, with 16 bases between the two germline ends. This CDR3 contains 16 residues. Written as DNA, the CDR3 is TGTGCCAGCAGACCCGACCCAAATGGGGCCAAAAACATTCAGTACTTC. It translates to CASRPDPNGAKNIQYF.

In its sample, this clone was seen a few times. This chain uses TRBV19 with TRBJ1-5; the D gene is possibly TRBD1 (6 bases). The germline CDR1 and CDR2 sequences are LNHDA and SQIVND (reference sequence). The length of the CDR3 is 15 residues. The germline V and J ends were trimmed by 7 bases and 1 base, with 14 bases remaining between them. DNA for the CDR3: TGTGCCAGTACCCCCTGGGGGGCAAGCAATCAGCCCCAGCATTTT. Residues: CASTPWGASNQPQHF.